This is a list of T cell receptor beta chains from one sample in a study of T-cell memory formation after mild COVID-19. TCRdb reanalysed the 5' RACE reads using MiXCR and keeps one entry per CDR3 protein. Of hundreds of thousands of distinct CDR3 sequences listed, 20% to 30% are singletons. Sequenced: PBMCs or a T cell subset sorted from them (not recorded which). These receptors were obtained from an adult woman who had mild COVID-19 (a few samples of this study predate the infection). Cell type and time point are not known. Each CDR3 is given with its conserved first and last residue. Fields, in order: J gene, V gene, D gene, clone size, CDR3 protein, CDR3 DNA. A D gene is named only where the DNA matches it firmly. Part of the rows lack a size; the others show once, few, many or a class for expanded clones.

>TRBJ1-4|TRBV12-3/TRBV12-4|.|few
CASSTQGGNNEKLFF
TGTGCCAGCAGTACCCAGGGAGGGAATAATGAAAAACTGTTTTTT
>TRBJ2-7|TRBV7-8|TRBD2|few
CASSHPGTSGEYSYEQYF
TGTGCCAGCAGCCACCCCGGGACTAGCGGGGAATACTCCTACGAGCAGTACTTC
>TRBJ1-5|TRBV27|.|many
CASSPVDSRNQPQHF
TGTGCCAGCAGTCCCGTAGACAGTCGGAATCAGCCCCAGCATTTT
>TRBJ2-1|TRBV4-2|TRBD2|few
CASSQPPSGGNNEQFF
TGTGCCAGCAGCCAACCCCCTAGCGGGGGGAACAATGAGCAGTTCTTC
>TRBJ1-1|TRBV25-1|.|few
CASTKGGNTEAFF
TGTGCCAGCACAAAAGGGGGGAACACTGAAGCTTTCTTT
>TRBJ2-1|TRBV20-1|.|.
CSARDLGETNEQFF
TGCAGTGCTAGAGATTTGGGGGAGACCAATGAGCAGTTCTTC
>TRBJ2-3|TRBV5-1|TRBD2|few
CASSLGGLAGGQDTQYF
TGCGCCAGCAGCTTGGGGGGACTAGCGGGAGGACAAGATACGCAGTATTTT
>TRBJ2-7|TRBV27|TRBD1|.
CASSLSRQGDSYEQYF
TGTGCCAGCAGTTTATCCCGGCAGGGGGACTCCTACGAGCAGTACTTC
>TRBJ1-1|TRBV6-5|TRBD1|.
CASSYSGQGGPTEAFF
TGTGCCAGCAGTTACTCAGGGCAGGGGGGCCCCACTGAAGCTTTCTTT
>TRBJ2-1|TRBV7-6|TRBD2|few
CASSLGGSESDEQFF
TGTGCCAGCAGCTTAGGCGGGAGCGAATCCGATGAGCAGTTCTTC
>TRBJ2-3|TRBV15|.|.
CATSRGGGSTDTQYF
TGTGCCACCAGCAGGGGCGGTGGTAGCACAGATACGCAGTATTTT
>TRBJ2-3|TRBV7-2|TRBD2|.
CASISRAGGPRDTQYF
TGTGCCAGCATCAGTCGGGCGGGAGGGCCTCGAGATACGCAGTATTTT
>TRBJ2-3|TRBV2|.|.
CASTVVGDTQYF
TGTGCCAGCACCGTTGTGGGGGATACGCAGTATTTT
>TRBJ1-1|TRBV6-6|.|.
CASGHTEAFF
TGTGCCAGCGGCCACACTGAAGCTTTCTTT
>TRBJ2-7|TRBV24-1|.|.
CATSRASSYEQYF
TGTGCCACCAGTCGGGCCAGCTCCTACGAGCAGTACTTC
>TRBJ2-1|TRBV7-2|.|few
CASSLAGGPIEQFF
TGTGCCAGCAGCTTAGCGGGGGGGCCAATTGAGCAGTTCTTC
>TRBJ1-4|TRBV25-1|.|.
CASSNWAEKLFF
TGTGCCAGCAGTAATTGGGCTGAAAAACTGTTTTTT
>TRBJ2-1|TRBV30|.|few
CAWSGGSSYNEQFF
TGTGCCTGGAGCGGTGGTAGCTCCTACAATGAGCAGTTCTTC
>TRBJ2-1|TRBV7-9|TRBD2|.
CASSRGGAPGNEQFF
TGTGCCAGCAGCCGCGGGGGGGCTCCCGGGAATGAGCAGTTCTTC
>TRBJ2-3|TRBV2|.|few
CASRGDVADTQYF
TGTGCCAGCAGGGGGGATGTCGCAGATACGCAGTATTTT
>TRBJ2-1|TRBV6-5|TRBD2|.
CASSYLAGGNSYNEQFF
TGTGCCAGCAGTTACTTAGCGGGAGGTAACTCCTACAATGAGCAGTTCTTC
>TRBJ2-7|TRBV7-9|TRBD1|few
CASAPGDRVSAYEQYF
TGTGCCAGCGCTCCGGGGGACAGGGTGAGTGCCTACGAGCAGTACTTC
>TRBJ2-1|TRBV11-2|TRBD2|few
CASSTGTSGRYYNEQFF
TGTGCCAGCAGCACCGGGACTAGCGGGAGGTATTACAATGAGCAGTTCTTC
>TRBJ1-2|TRBV7-9|.|.
CASSHLLQGGNYGYTF
TGTGCCAGCAGCCACCTCCTGCAGGGTGGTAACTATGGCTACACCTTC
>TRBJ2-5|TRBV7-6|TRBD1|.
CASSLGTGGQETQYF
TGTGCCAGCAGCCTTGGAACAGGGGGTCAAGAGACCCAGTACTTC
>TRBJ2-5|TRBV29-1|.|.
CSVEPYREEIETQYF
TGCAGCGTTGAACCCTATAGGGAAGAGATCGAGACCCAGTACTTC